These 11 T cell receptor beta chains share one sample of origin, sequenced in a study of cytomegalovirus exposure and HLA in healthy donors. The PCR contained 60 Vbeta and 13 Jbeta primers. Using immunoSEQ multiplex PCR, the repertoire was profiled, and TCRdb retains in-frame clones only, with some absent. The sample yields about 120,000 clones, 70% to 80% seen once. The sequenced material came from PBMCs. The receptors originated from a woman between 18 and 29 years old in good health and CMV-seronegative.

In regard to this clone: Other DNA sequences in this sample translate to the same CDR3. The CDR3 loop reads CASSLGAGNTEAFF. For the CDR3, the DNA is TGCGCCAGCAGCTTGGGGGCGGGAAACACTGAAGCTTTCTTT. This sequence joins TRBV5-1 and TRBJ1-1; the D is unclear. The CDR3 sequence is 14 residues long. CDR1 is SGHRS, CDR2 YFSETQ, per germline. Deletions cut 0 bases from V and 2 bases from J, with 8 bases between. Drawing the rest from reference TRBV5-1 and TRBJ1-1, the complete variable domain is KAGVTQTPRYLIKTRGQQVTLSCSPISGHRSVSWYQQTPGQGLQFLFEYFSETQRNKGNFPGRFSGRQFSNSRSEMNVSTLELGDSALYLCASSLGAGNTEAFFGQGTRLTVV.

The chain couples TRBV28 to TRBJ1-5; TRBD1 aligns across 9 bases. The germline V gene has CDR1 MDHEN and CDR2 SYDVKM. CDR3 length: 15 amino acids. The junction had 4 bases not matched to a gene; V was cut back by 2 bases and J by 5 bases. In DNA, the CDR3 is TGTGCCAGCAGTTTAAGGGACAGGGTCGATCAGCCCCAGCATTTT. Translated: CASSLRDRVDQPQHF.

This clone showed up just once. J is TRBJ2-5 and V is TRBV10-3, with D possibly matching TRBD2 (6 bases). The V gene's germline CDR1 is ENHRY and CDR2 SYGVKD. V lost 8 bases and J 4 bases, leaving 14 bases between the germline ends. The length of the CDR3 is 13 residues. As DNA, the CDR3 is TGTGCCATCCGCCGGGGGTCAGGAGAGACCCAGTACTTC. Protein product: CAIRRGSGETQYF.

This clone was recorded a few times. This chain links TRBV6-1 with TRBJ1-1, with D possibly TRBD1 on 6 matching bases. The CDR3 spans 13 residues. CDR1 MNHNS and CDR2 SASEGT come from the germline V gene. The germline V and J ends were trimmed by 5 bases and 5 bases, with 12 bases remaining between them. DNA of the CDR3: TGTGCCAGCAGTACACAGGGTAAGACTGAAGCTTTCTTT. Encoded protein: CASSTQGKTEAFF.

This rearrangement joins TRBV28 to TRBJ1-1; the D gene is possibly TRBD1 (5 bases). Looked up from germline, CDR1 is MDHEN and CDR2 is SYDVKM. The CDR3 has 13 amino acids. The V gene lost 5 bases and the J gene lost 1 base, with 8 bases spanning the gap. For the CDR3, the DNA is TGTGCCAGCAGTGAGCAGGGGAACACTGAAGCTTTCTTT. This codes for CASSEQGNTEAFF.

This rearrangement joins TRBV28 to TRBJ2-2, with TRBD1 matching 11 bases. Germline V gives CDR1 MDHEN, CDR2 SYDVKM. The CDR3 sequence is 15 residues long. The V and J ends lost 2 bases and 4 bases, in that order; junction bases with no gene match: 0. The CDR3 nucleotides read TGTGCCAGCAGTTTAGGGACAGGGGGCACCGGGGAGCTGTTTTTT. This sequence encodes CASSLGTGGTGELFF.

This clone was seen only a few times. The chain links TRBV4-1 to TRBJ1-5; D perhaps matches TRBD1 (5 bases). CDR3 length equals 14 residues. Between the trimmed V and J ends, which lost 0 bases and 4 bases, there was a span of 7 bases. Germline V gene data show CDR1 as MGHRA and CDR2 as YSYEKL. The CDR3 DNA reads TGCGCCAGCAGCCAAGACAGGGAAAATCAGCCCCAGCATTTT. Encoded protein: CASSQDRENQPQHF.

The rearrangement uses TRBV6-1 and TRBJ2-5; D gene uncertain. The J call may be wrong; the DNA end is better matched by TRBJ2-7. Germline CDR1 MNHNS, CDR2 SASEGT. This CDR3 region has 12 residues. The CDR3 sequence is CASRPSPHEQYF. In nucleotides, the CDR3 is TGTGCCAGCAGGCCAAGCCCTCACGAGCAGTACTTC.

The V gene is TRBV7-8, the J gene TRBJ1-2; no definite D call. Germline-derived CDR1 and CDR2 are SGHVS and FQNEAQ. The CDR3 is 14 amino acids. The V gene lost 5 bases and the J gene lost 0 bases, with 10 bases spanning the gap. The CDR3 reads CASSPHSSNYGYTF. CDR3 bases: TGTGCCAGCAGCCCGCACTCGTCTAACTATGGCTACACCTTC.

The V call is TRBV4-1, the J call TRBJ2-7; 7 bases agree with TRBD1. The CDR3 contains 16 residues. V was pared by 2 bases and J by 4 bases, with 11 bases of the junction left unmatched. CDR1 and CDR2 from the germline V gene are MGHRA and YSYEKL. In nucleotides, the CDR3 is TGCGCCAGCAGCCAATTATCTACAGGGGCTATGTACGAGCAGTACTTC. Residues: CASSQLSTGAMYEQYF.

This sequence joins TRBV4-2 and TRBJ2-5, with 9 bases matching TRBD2. V was pared by 5 bases and J by 3 bases, with 7 bases of the junction left unmatched. The CDR3 consists of 15 residues. Germline CDR1 LGHNA, CDR2 YNFKEQ. The CDR3 DNA follows: TGTGCCAGCAGCACTACTAGCGGGCGAGAAGAGACCCAGTACTTC. Protein: CASSTTSGREETQYF.